The source of this TCR beta chain is a study of blood T cell repertoires in COVID-19. The germline gives CDR1 SNHLY, CDR2 FYNNEI. Trimming removed 9 bases at V and 0 bases at J, with 11 bases between. The CDR3 has 13 amino acids. Assay used: immunoSEQ multiplex PCR; TCRdb lists only in-frame clones, some missing. The sample has about 130,000 clones, approximately 90% seen once; the top ten hold around 4.5%. What was sequenced was peripheral blood. The rearrangement uses TRBV2 and TRBJ2-5, with D perhaps TRBD1 (6 bases). The sequence was collected from a man aged 55 to 70 with COVID-19, enrolled during active disease. CDR3 DNA sequence: TGTGCCAGTTGTCGGGACAACCAAGAGACCCAGTACTTC. Amino acid sequence: CASCRDNQETQYF.